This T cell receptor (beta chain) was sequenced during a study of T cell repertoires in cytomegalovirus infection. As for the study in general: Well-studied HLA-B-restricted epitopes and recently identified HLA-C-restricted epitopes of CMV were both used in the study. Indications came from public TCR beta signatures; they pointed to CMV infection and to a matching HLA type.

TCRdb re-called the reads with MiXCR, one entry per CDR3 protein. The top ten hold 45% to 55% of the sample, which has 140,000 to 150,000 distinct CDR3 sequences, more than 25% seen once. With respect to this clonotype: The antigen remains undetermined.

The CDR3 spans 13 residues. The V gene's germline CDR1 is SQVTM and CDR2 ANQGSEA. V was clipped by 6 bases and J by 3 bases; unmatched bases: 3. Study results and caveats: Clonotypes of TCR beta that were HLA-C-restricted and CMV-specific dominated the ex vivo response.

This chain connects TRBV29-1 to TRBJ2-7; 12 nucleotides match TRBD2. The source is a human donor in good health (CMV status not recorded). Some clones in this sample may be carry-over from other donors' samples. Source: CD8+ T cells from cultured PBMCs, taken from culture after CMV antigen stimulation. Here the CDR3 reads CSVRTSGIYEQYF. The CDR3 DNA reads TGCAGCGTCAGGACTAGCGGGATCTACGAGCAGTACTTC.